This T cell receptor beta chain was obtained from a study of identical twins. All of the donors were Caucasians in good health. A single record per CDR3 protein comes from TCRdb applying MiXCR to the 5' RACE reads. Among roughly 250,000 distinct CDR3 sequences listed, about an eighth were seen once. A note on this clonotype: The antigen is not known.

The CDR3 is 14 amino acids. V lost 5 bases and J lost 12; bases outside the gene matches: 11. Looked up from germline, CDR1 is DFQATT and CDR2 is SNEGSKA (reference sequence). Study-level results: The more abundant beta clonotypes in cord blood had fewer insertions, and memory repertoires did not show this. Models predicted too little out-of-frame TCR alpha sharing in monozygotic twins. Possibly, invariant MAIT and iNKT cells partly confounded zero-insertion analyses.

Sequencing input: memory (CD45RO+) T cells sorted from blood. The sequence was collected from a woman under 30 in good health. The chain uses TRBV20-1 and TRBJ2-1, with 12 nucleotides matching TRBD2. The CDR3 DNA reads as TGCAGTGCTTCTCCGGGACTAGCGGGCGGCACGCAGTTCTTC. Protein product: CSASPGLAGGTQFF.